The T cell receptor beta chain described here comes from a study of cytomegalovirus exposure and HLA in healthy donors. The study ran its PCR with 60 Vbeta and 13 Jbeta primers. Clones were sequenced by immunoSEQ multiplex PCR, and TCRdb holds only the in-frame ones, with some missing. The sample yields over 150,000 clones, around three quarters seen once. A word on this clone: What it binds is not known.

The germline gives CDR1 MNHEY, CDR2 SMNVEV (reference sequence). The CDR3 consists of 15 residues. Trimming shortened V by 4 bases and J by 0 bases, and 12 bases separated the two germline ends. Overall study findings and caveats: In vitro assays verified that three CMV-associated chains recognized CMV antigens specifically. Some V segments (TRBV6-2 and TRBV6-3 among them) were excluded as indistinguishable.

The rearrangement joins TRBV27 to TRBJ1-2, with D possibly being TRBD1 (5 bases). Material: PBMCs. This TCR came from a woman aged 18-30 years in good health and CMV-seronegative. CDR3 bases: TGTGCCAGCAGTTCTTGGGGGGGGACTAACTATGGCTACACCTTC. This codes for CASSSWGGTNYGYTF.